The 15 T cell receptor beta chains in this list originate from one sample, sequenced in a study of graft-versus-host responses after intestinal transplantation. Produced via immunoSEQ multiplex PCR; TCRdb's table is partial and in-frame only. Counted here are about 86,000 clones, 75% to 95% occurring once; the ten biggest clones make up over 0.4%. No antigen has been assigned to these receptors. The sequenced sample was unstimulated CD8+ T cells sorted from spleen or lymph node cells, obtained before intestinal transplant. The receptors stem from a human donor who received an intestinal transplant.

This chain connects TRBV19 to TRBJ2-1; D unclear. Germline V gene sequence: CDR1 LNHDA, CDR2 SQIVND (reference sequence). V lost 5 bases and J lost 8, with 10 bases in between. This CDR3 has 12 amino acids. The CDR3 loop reads CASSAPRDEQFF. Here the CDR3 DNA reads TGTGCCAGTAGTGCCCCTCGGGATGAGCAGTTCTTC.

V is TRBV13 and J is TRBJ2-2; TRBD2 agrees at 12 bases. The CDR3 is made up of 16 amino acids. V gave up 4 bases and J gave up 3 bases; unmatched junction bases: 3. In germline, CDR1 is PRHDT, CDR2 FYEKMQ (reference sequence). The CDR3 loop reads CASSSSGRVDTGELFF. CDR3 coding DNA: TGTGCCAGCAGCTCTAGCGGGAGGGTCGACACCGGGGAGCTGTTTTTT.

To note about this clone: This CDR3 is also generated by other DNA sequences in the sample. The J gene is TRBJ1-2, the V gene TRBV7-2; TRBD1 agrees at 8 bases. V lost 6 bases and J lost 8; bases outside the gene matches: 17. Germline V gene lookup returns CDR1 SGHTA and CDR2 FQGNSA. CDR3 length: 16 residues. The CDR3 loop reads CASSLLQGASYEGYTF. CDR3 bases: TGTGCCAGCAGTCTACTCCAGGGGGCTAGCTATGAGGGCTACACCTTC.

The chain couples TRBV6-5 to TRBJ2-3, with D possibly being TRBD2 (7 bases). Germline V CDR1 and CDR2: MNHEY, SVGAGI. The CDR3 has 16 amino acids. Trimming pared 4 bases from V and 2 bases from J, leaving 16 bases between. The CDR3 reads CASSLLRGADTDTQYF. For the CDR3, the DNA is TGTGCCAGCAGTTTACTCCGGGGGGCGGACACAGATACGCAGTATTTT.

The V and J genes are TRBV19 and TRBJ2-1; 8 positions agree with TRBD2. Trimming cost V 3 bases and J 4 bases; bases outside gene matches: 5. Germline V gene lookup returns CDR1 LNHDA and CDR2 SQIVND (reference sequence). The CDR3 covers 15 residues. The CDR3 loop is CASSIKAGAYNEQFF. The DNA for the CDR3 is TGTGCCAGTAGTATTAAAGCGGGGGCTTACAATGAGCAGTTCTTC.

V usage is TRBV6-1 and J usage is TRBJ1-5; D unresolved. Per germline, CDR1 MNHNS and CDR2 SASEGT. V dropped 3 bases and J dropped 7 bases, with 16 bases sitting between them. The length of the CDR3 is 15 residues. The CDR3 protein is CASSEREGLQQPQHF. The CDR3, as DNA: TGTGCCAGCAGTGAGCGGGAAGGCCTACAACAGCCCCAGCATTTT.

V gene TRBV9 combines with J gene TRBJ1-4, with 8 bases matching TRBD1. Germline V gives CDR1 SGDLS, CDR2 YYNGEE. Trimming took 3 bases from V and 6 from J; bases not matched to a gene: 7. The CDR3 is 15 residues long. CDR3 region: CASSAGQGKDEKLFF. CDR3 sequence (DNA): TGTGCCAGCAGCGCCGGACAGGGAAAGGATGAAAAACTGTTTTTT.

Notes on this clone: The sample has other DNA sequences that encode this CDR3 too. This chain links TRBV6-6 with TRBJ1-1; TRBD1 matches 7 bases. The J segment lost 5 bases and the V segment lost 5 bases, leaving 2 bases of the junction unmatched. The CDR3 has 12 residues. Germline V lookup: CDR1 MNHNY, CDR2 SVGAGI (reference sequence). CDR3 amino acids: CASSLRGTEAFF. The CDR3 DNA is TGTGCCAGCAGTCTCAGGGGGACTGAAGCTTTCTTT.

J is TRBJ2-3 and V is TRBV6-5, with TRBD2 as a possible D gene (5 bases). The length of the CDR3 is 13 residues. Trimming left V 2 bases short and J 5 bases short, with 8 bases between. Germline loops: CDR1 MNHEY, CDR2 SVGAGI. The CDR3 spells CASSYRTLDTQYF. In nucleotides, the CDR3 is TGTGCCAGCAGTTACCGGACTTTAGATACGCAGTATTTT.

This chain uses TRBV5-1 with TRBJ2-3; D gene unclear. There are 17 residues in the CDR3. V lost 4 bases, J lost 0 bases, and 18 bases lay in between. CDR1 SGHRS and CDR2 YFSETQ come from the germline V gene. CDR3 in DNA: TGCGCCAGCAGCCCCTATCGGCCGACCGGGAGCACAGATACGCAGTATTTT. It specifies CASSPYRPTGSTDTQYF.

Concerning this clone itself: Other DNA sequences from this sample encode an identical CDR3 as well. The chain combines TRBV4-1 with TRBJ2-7; tentatively, D is TRBD2 (6 bases). The CDR3 covers 14 residues. Deletions cut 4 bases from V and 2 bases from J, with 12 bases between. From germline, CDR1 is MGHRA and CDR2 YSYEKL. CDR3 region: CASSPRDSTYEQYF. The CDR3, as DNA: TGCGCCAGCAGCCCCCGGGACTCAACCTACGAGCAGTACTTC.

The gene calls are TRBV4-1 and TRBJ2-7; 11 positions agree with TRBD2. The junction had 9 bases not matched to a gene; V was cut back by 4 bases and J by 1 base. Germline CDR1 MGHRA, CDR2 YSYEKL. The CDR3 totals 17 residues. The chain's CDR3 is CASSPGLAGQGSYEQYF. The CDR3 coding sequence is TGCGCCAGCAGCCCTGGACTAGCGGGTCAAGGGTCCTACGAGCAGTACTTC.

The rearrangement links TRBV7-9 to TRBJ2-2, with 13 bases matching TRBD2. With V trimmed by 7 bases and J by 9 bases, 14 bases remained unmatched. This CDR3 has 17 residues. CDR1 is SEHNR, CDR2 FQNEAQ, per germline (reference sequence). CDR3 protein: CASTPLRTSGSWRELFF. The CDR3 DNA sequence: TGTGCCAGCACCCCACTCAGGACTAGCGGGAGCTGGAGGGAGCTGTTTTTT.

The rearrangement uses TRBV10-2 and TRBJ1-3; a possible D gene is TRBD1 (6 bases). Germline CDR1 reads WSHSY; CDR2 reads SAAADI. V lost 2 bases and J 2 bases, leaving 7 bases between the germline ends. CDR3 length equals 14 residues. The DNA for the CDR3 is TGCGCCAGCAGTGAGGCAGGGGCTGGAAACACCATATATTTT. The encoded protein is CASSEAGAGNTIYF.

This chain connects TRBV2 to TRBJ2-3; 8 positions agree with TRBD2. The CDR3 has 16 residues. CDR1 SNHLY and CDR2 FYNNEI come from the germline V gene. V shed 6 bases and J 6 bases; nucleotides not matched to a gene: 14. This CDR3 reads CASSVTRGGPVDTQYF. CDR3 DNA: TGTGCCAGCAGCGTCACCCGGGGGGGGCCAGTTGATACGCAGTATTTT.